A single sample gave rise to the 9 T cell receptor beta chains below, sequenced in a study of PD-L1 blockade in urothelial cancer. The repertoire was sequenced with immunoSEQ multiplex PCR; TCRdb's copy has only in-frame clones and lacks some. This table has 70,000 to 75,000 clones, under 90% appearing once. Sample: PBMCs, taken around atezolizumab (anti-PD-L1) treatment. The receptors were sampled from a man between 70 and 80 years old with urothelial cancer.

CDR3 sequence (DNA): TGTGCCAGTAGTCTTCGGGACTATAGCGGTACCCGGTTCTTC. Translation gives CASSLRDYSGTRFF. The rearrangement uses TRBV19 and TRBJ2-1, with TRBD2 matching 7 bases. V gave up 5 bases and J gave up 15 bases; unmatched junction bases: 16. Germline CDR1 is LNHDA and CDR2 is SQIVND (reference sequence). This CDR3 is 14 amino acids long.

The rearrangement joins TRBV4-1 to TRBJ2-7, with 7 bases that match TRBD2. CDR1 and CDR2 (germline): MGHRA, YSYEKL. This CDR3 spans 15 amino acids. Trimming cost V 4 bases and J 2 bases; bases outside gene matches: 8. Written as DNA, the CDR3 is TGCGCCAGCAGCCCCAGCGGGACTACACCCTACGAGCAGTACTTC. The encoded protein is CASSPSGTTPYEQYF.

The DNA for the CDR3 is TGTGCCAGCAGCCCGCGGACAGCAACTAATGAAAAACTGTTTTTT. Amino acids: CASSPRTATNEKLFF. The gene calls are TRBV7-2 and TRBJ1-4; perhaps TRBD1 as D (6 bases). Trimming shortened V by 5 bases and J by 0 bases, and 10 bases separated the two germline ends. This CDR3 has 15 amino acids. Germline V lookup: CDR1 SGHTA, CDR2 FQGNSA.

The chain couples TRBV5-6 to TRBJ2-7; D is uncertain. Trimming shortened V by 9 bases and J by 5 bases, and 18 bases separated the two germline ends. Per the germline V gene, CDR1 is SGHDT and CDR2 is YYEEEE. The CDR3 is 13 residues long. The DNA for the CDR3 is TGTGCCACCAATAGCCTCTCTCGCAACGAGCAGTACTTC. Its translation: CATNSLSRNEQYF. Together with reference TRBV5-6 and TRBJ2-7, the CDR3 gives the full variable domain: DAGVTQSPTHLIKTRGQQVTLRCSPKSGHDTVSWYQQALGQGPQFIFQYYEEEERQRGNFPDRFSGHQFPNYSSELNVNALLLGDSALYLCATNSLSRNEQYFGPGTRLTVT.

About this clone itself: Other DNA sequences in the sample encode the same CDR3. V is TRBV7-9 and J is TRBJ2-7; D gene unclear. V gave up 5 bases and J gave up 2 bases, with 7 bases separating them. CDR1 is SEHNR, CDR2 FQNEAQ, per germline (reference sequence). The CDR3 is 12 residues long. In DNA form, the CDR3 reads TGTGCCAGCAGCGTAACTGCCTACGAGCAGTACTTC. Translated: CASSVTAYEQYF.

This sequence joins TRBV28 and TRBJ2-1; 11 nucleotides line up with TRBD2. Germline CDR1 is MDHEN and CDR2 is SYDVKM. The CDR3 consists of 15 residues. V trimming: 6 bases; J trimming: 7 bases; junction bases outside the gene matches: 8. CDR3 sequence (DNA): TGTGCCAGCAGCCTACTAGCGGGAGCAAGTAATGAGCAGTTCTTC. Translated: CASSLLAGASNEQFF.

In this sample, this clone is medium-sized. The CDR3 protein is CASSPLAGHTGELFF. The CDR3 DNA follows: TGTGCCAGTAGTCCTCTAGCGGGACACACCGGGGAGCTGTTTTTT. The rearrangement links TRBV19 to TRBJ2-2; TRBD2 matches 9 bases. From germline, CDR1 is LNHDA and CDR2 SQIVND (reference sequence). The CDR3 has 15 amino acids. With 5 bases clipped from V and 3 bases from J, the junction kept 4 bases outside the gene matches.

The chain employs TRBV10-3 and TRBJ2-7, with 9 positions matching TRBD1. The CDR3 is 14 residues long. V was pared by 11 bases and J by 2 bases, with 10 bases of the junction left unmatched. Germline V gene lookup returns CDR1 ENHRY and CDR2 SYGVKD. DNA of the CDR3: TGTGCCTTCCACTACAGGGGGCAGGCCTACGAGCAGTACTTC. It codes for CAFHYRGQAYEQYF.

The chain links TRBV5-4 to TRBJ1-1, with 9 bases fitting TRBD1. Germline CDR1 reads SGHNT; CDR2 reads YYREEE (reference sequence). The V segment lost 6 bases and the J segment 2 bases; nucleotides outside the gene matches: 8. The CDR3 consists of 15 residues. The CDR3 region is CASNLRDRVNTEAFF. The CDR3 nucleotides are TGTGCCAGCAACTTAAGGGACAGGGTTAACACTGAAGCTTTCTTT.